Listed below are T cell receptor beta chains from one sample, sequenced in a study of low-dose radiotherapy and immunotherapy resistance in tumors. MiXCR was run by TCRdb on the reads, yielding one entry per CDR3 protein. This sample carries tens of thousands of distinct CDR3 sequences, about 18% of them seen once, and the ten largest clones take about 2.8%. Sample: PBMCs, taken before treatment. Receptors were obtained from a male donor with prostate cancer. Each CDR3 is given with its conserved first and last residue. The order of the fields is D gene, clone size, J gene, V gene, CDR3 DNA, CDR3 protein. A D gene is named only where the DNA matches it firmly. Clone size, where shown, is once, few, many, or a class for clones that have expanded.

d_gene: TRBD1; abundance: many; j_gene: TRBJ2-5; v_gene: TRBV6-6; CDR3nt: TGTGCCAGCTACAAAATCCCGACAGGGGACCAAGAGACCCAGTACTTC; CDR3aa: CASYKIPTGDQETQYF
d_gene: TRBD1; abundance: many; j_gene: TRBJ1-6; v_gene: TRBV13; CDR3nt: TGTGCCAGCAGCTTAGTCCGACAGGGAGGTAATTCACCCCTCCACTTT; CDR3aa: CASSLVRQGGNSPLHF
d_gene: TRBD1; abundance: NA; j_gene: TRBJ2-2; v_gene: TRBV27; CDR3nt: TGTGCCAGCAGTCCGCCGGGACAGGGGGCGAGCACCGGGGAGCTGTTTTTT; CDR3aa: CASSPPGQGASTGELFF
d_gene: TRBD2; abundance: many; j_gene: TRBJ2-3; v_gene: TRBV7-8; CDR3nt: TGTGCCAGCAGCCCCTTCCGTGCGGGACTAGCGGTCACAGATACGCAGTATTTT; CDR3aa: CASSPFRAGLAVTDTQYF
d_gene: NA; abundance: many; j_gene: TRBJ2-3; v_gene: TRBV19; CDR3nt: TGTGCCAGTAGGATTAGTCTCGCGACAGATACGCAGTATTTT; CDR3aa: CASRISLATDTQYF
d_gene: TRBD2; abundance: many; j_gene: TRBJ2-3; v_gene: TRBV14; CDR3nt: TGTGCCAGCAGCCAGGGACTAGCGGGTACAGATACGCAGTATTTT; CDR3aa: CASSQGLAGTDTQYF
d_gene: NA; abundance: many; j_gene: TRBJ2-3; v_gene: TRBV3-1; CDR3nt: TGTGCCAGCAGCAACGGGAGAACAGATACGCAGTATTTT; CDR3aa: CASSNGRTDTQYF
d_gene: NA; abundance: many; j_gene: TRBJ1-6; v_gene: TRBV7-8; CDR3nt: TGTGCCAGCAGCTTCGGGTTTTTATTTGGATCACCCCTCCACTTT; CDR3aa: CASSFGFLFGSPLHF
d_gene: TRBD2; abundance: NA; j_gene: TRBJ2-5; v_gene: TRBV29-1; CDR3nt: TGCAGCGTCTGGGGGGGTGAGGTGCTAGCGGGGGGGGAGACCCAGTACTTC; CDR3aa: CSVWGGEVLAGGETQYF
d_gene: NA; abundance: many; j_gene: TRBJ2-1; v_gene: TRBV5-1; CDR3nt: TGCGCCAGCAGCTTGGGGCTAGTTCAATGGGAGCAGTTCTTC; CDR3aa: CASSLGLVQWEQFF
d_gene: TRBD1; abundance: few; j_gene: TRBJ1-2; v_gene: TRBV12-3/TRBV12-4; CDR3nt: TGTGCCAGCAGCGCAGGGGGCGCGTATGGCTACACCTTC; CDR3aa: CASSAGGAYGYTF
d_gene: NA; abundance: many; j_gene: TRBJ2-2; v_gene: TRBV3-1; CDR3nt: TGTGCCAGCAGCCAACAGGTCACCGGGGAGCTGTTTTTT; CDR3aa: CASSQQVTGELFF
d_gene: NA; abundance: many; j_gene: TRBJ2-2; v_gene: TRBV4-2; CDR3nt: TGTGCCAGCAGCCAAGCGCTACAGCTGGGGCTCGGGGAGCTGTTTTTT; CDR3aa: CASSQALQLGLGELFF
d_gene: NA; abundance: NA; j_gene: TRBJ2-1; v_gene: TRBV11-1; CDR3nt: TGTGCCAGCAGCTCCGCAGCGGGTAACTCCTACAATGAGCAGTTCTTC; CDR3aa: CASSSAAGNSYNEQFF
d_gene: TRBD1; abundance: many; j_gene: TRBJ1-6; v_gene: TRBV3-1; CDR3nt: TGTGCCAGCAGCCCCCGGGACAGAAATTCACCCCTCCACTTT; CDR3aa: CASSPRDRNSPLHF
d_gene: NA; abundance: many; j_gene: TRBJ2-2; v_gene: TRBV3-1; CDR3nt: TGTGCCAGCGCTCCCCCAACCGGGGAGCTGTTTTTT; CDR3aa: CASAPPTGELFF
d_gene: NA; abundance: NA; j_gene: TRBJ1-1; v_gene: TRBV13; CDR3nt: TGTGCCAGCAGCTTTAGGCAGGGGAACACTGAAGCTTTCTTT; CDR3aa: CASSFRQGNTEAFF
d_gene: NA; abundance: many; j_gene: TRBJ2-5; v_gene: TRBV30; CDR3nt: TGTGCCTGGACTAGCGTTTCGGAGACCCAGTACTTC; CDR3aa: CAWTSVSETQYF
d_gene: NA; abundance: many; j_gene: TRBJ2-5; v_gene: TRBV7-9; CDR3nt: TGTGCCAGCAGCTCCAGGGGTGACGAGACCCAGTACTTC; CDR3aa: CASSSRGDETQYF
d_gene: TRBD1; abundance: many; j_gene: TRBJ2-7; v_gene: TRBV7-6; CDR3nt: TGTGCCAGCAGCAAAGCTAGTCCGGGACAGAGCTACGTTGAGCAGTACTTC; CDR3aa: CASSKASPGQSYVEQYF
d_gene: NA; abundance: many; j_gene: TRBJ2-1; v_gene: TRBV10-2; CDR3nt: TGCGCCAGCAGTCCCCTCCAGGGCGCCAATGAGCAGTTCTTC; CDR3aa: CASSPLQGANEQFF
d_gene: NA; abundance: many; j_gene: TRBJ2-3; v_gene: TRBV11-2; CDR3nt: TGTGCCAGCAGCTTGCCGGGCCTAAGCACAGATACGCAGTATTTT; CDR3aa: CASSLPGLSTDTQYF
d_gene: NA; abundance: many; j_gene: TRBJ2-2; v_gene: TRBV5-1; CDR3nt: TGCGCCAGCAGCTTGGGGAGCACCACCGGGGAGCTGTTTTTT; CDR3aa: CASSLGSTTGELFF
d_gene: NA; abundance: many; j_gene: TRBJ2-7; v_gene: TRBV19; CDR3nt: TGTGCCAGTAGTATAGGGTCCCACGGGCGGGGCCTATACGAGCAGTACTTC; CDR3aa: CASSIGSHGRGLYEQYF
d_gene: NA; abundance: few; j_gene: TRBJ1-2; v_gene: TRBV4-1; CDR3nt: TGTGCCAGCACCGAAACCCCTCAGAGCCTCGGTGGCTACACCTTC; CDR3aa: CASTETPQSLGGYTF
d_gene: NA; abundance: many; j_gene: TRBJ2-3; v_gene: TRBV6-6; CDR3nt: TGTGCCAGCAGTCCTCCTACAAACACAGATACGCAGTATTTT; CDR3aa: CASSPPTNTDTQYF
d_gene: NA; abundance: many; j_gene: TRBJ2-7; v_gene: TRBV4-2; CDR3nt: TGTGCCAGCAGCCAAGCCGGCAGGGCATACGAGCAGTACTTC; CDR3aa: CASSQAGRAYEQYF